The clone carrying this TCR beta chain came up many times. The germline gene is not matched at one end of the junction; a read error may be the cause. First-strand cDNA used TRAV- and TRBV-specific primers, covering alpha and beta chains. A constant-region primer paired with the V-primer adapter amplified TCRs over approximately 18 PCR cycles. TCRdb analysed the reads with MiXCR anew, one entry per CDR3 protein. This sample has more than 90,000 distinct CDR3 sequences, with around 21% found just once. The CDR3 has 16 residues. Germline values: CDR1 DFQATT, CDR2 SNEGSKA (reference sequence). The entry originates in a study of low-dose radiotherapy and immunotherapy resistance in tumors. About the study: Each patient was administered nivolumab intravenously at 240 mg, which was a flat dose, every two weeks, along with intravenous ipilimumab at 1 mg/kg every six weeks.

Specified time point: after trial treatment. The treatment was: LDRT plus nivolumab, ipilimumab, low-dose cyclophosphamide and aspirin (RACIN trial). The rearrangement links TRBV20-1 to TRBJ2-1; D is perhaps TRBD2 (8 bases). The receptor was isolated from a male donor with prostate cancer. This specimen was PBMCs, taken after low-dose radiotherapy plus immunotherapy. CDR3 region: CSAGDRAGGSYNEQFF. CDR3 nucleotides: TGCAGTGCTGGAGACAGGGCGGGGGGATCCTACAATGAGCAGTTCTTC.